What follows describes a single T cell receptor beta chain. What it binds is unknown. This entry is derived from a study of blood T cells in healthy people across ages. Study-level information: Through template switching, about one barcoded beta molecule was captured per two T cells, as measured in model experiments.

V lost 5 bases and J lost 6; bases outside the gene matches: 5. This CDR3 is built from 14 residues. The germline V gene has CDR1 MDHEN and CDR2 SYDVKM. The study's findings and limits: Observed TCR beta diversity per million T cells went down as age went up. This fall followed a roughly linear course with age.

It was with a sample-barcoded 5' primer and a J-beta primer mix that a second PCR of about 6 to 12 cycles was run. TCRdb recomputed calls from the 5' RACE reads with MiXCR, one row per CDR3 protein. The data show some 780,000 distinct CDR3 sequences, with just over 55% seen just once and under 30% held by the top ten. This chain joins TRBV28 and TRBJ1-4, with 8 bases matching TRBD1. Sequences were obtained from blood. The origin of this receptor is a man aged 35-49 years in good health. CDR3 coding DNA: TGTGCCAGCAGTCGGACAGGGCATGATGAAAAACTGTTTTTT. Translated, it gives CASSRTGHDEKLFF. Based on the CDR3 plus reference TRBV28 and TRBJ1-4, the full variable domain is DVKVTQSSRYLVKRTGEKVFLECVQDMDHENMFWYRQDPGLGLRLIYFSYDVKMKEKGDIPEGYSVSREKKERFSLILESASTNQTSMYLCASSRTGHDEKLFFGSGTQLSVL.